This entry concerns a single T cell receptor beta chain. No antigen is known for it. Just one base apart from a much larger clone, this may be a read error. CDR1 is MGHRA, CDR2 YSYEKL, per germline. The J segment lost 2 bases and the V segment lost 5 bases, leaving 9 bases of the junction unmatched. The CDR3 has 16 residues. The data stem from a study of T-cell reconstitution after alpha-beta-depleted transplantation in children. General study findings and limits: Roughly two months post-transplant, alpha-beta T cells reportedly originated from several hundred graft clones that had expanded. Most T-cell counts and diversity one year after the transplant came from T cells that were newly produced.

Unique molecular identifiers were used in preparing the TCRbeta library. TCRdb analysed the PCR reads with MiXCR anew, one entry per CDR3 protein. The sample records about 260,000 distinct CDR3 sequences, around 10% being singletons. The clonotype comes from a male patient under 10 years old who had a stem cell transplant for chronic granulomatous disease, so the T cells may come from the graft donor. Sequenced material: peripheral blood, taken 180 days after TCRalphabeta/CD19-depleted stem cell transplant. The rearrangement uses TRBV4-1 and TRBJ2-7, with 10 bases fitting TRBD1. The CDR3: CASSWPGQGTTYEQYF. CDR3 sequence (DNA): TGCGCCAGCAGCTGGCCGGGACAGGGGACGACCTACGAGCAGTACTTC.